This paragraph covers one T cell receptor beta chain sequence. No antigen is known for it. No base quality values were provided; no much bigger clone lies one nucleotide off. Participants in the prospective study were aged about 18 to 89 years, lived in over 20 United States geographic areas, and enrolled through a virtual design. To assign participants to cohorts, the prospective study relied on clinical history that participants themselves reported in a screening survey and a study questionnaire. A participant counted as exposed if, within 2 weeks of entering the study, that participant had been in contact with someone who had a PCR-confirmed or clinician-diagnosed COVID-19 case. In the prospective study, whole blood, serum and a nasopharyngeal or oropharyngeal swab were collected from each participant by mobile phlebotomists. Participants in the prospective study had the option to provide additional blood draws and questionnaires over a roughly two-month period. Prospective study blood samples were shipped either frozen or at room temperature before DNA extraction.

The sample originates from a study of blood T cell repertoires in COVID-19 (dated by TCRdb to 2018 to 2020). Study-wide context: Samples from collaborators originated in the United States, Italy and Spain and spanned both the acute and convalescent phases of COVID-19. Samples came from the ongoing ImmuneRACE study (first 160 participants) plus 1,254 subjects from 6 global collaborators. Subjects who had been exposed to COVID-19, were actively infected with it, or had recovered from it provided the deeply sampled blood TCRbeta repertoires that made up the dataset. The material from the prospective study consisted of cDNA or gDNA derived from T cells, B-cell-depleted T cells, or PBMCs. HLA class I and class II types, where available, came from metadata supplied by the sample provider rather than from assay-based typing. The repertoires were made available in a free public database intended to serve as a resource for research on the immune response to SARS-CoV-2. Sample metadata almost always included a de-identified subject ID, COVID-19 status, age in years and sex.

Between the V and J ends, shortened by 6 bases and 8 bases respectively, the junction contains 16 bases. According to the germline V gene (reference sequence), CDR1 reads LNHDA and CDR2 reads SQIVND. The CDR3, cysteine through phenylalanine, is 13 amino acids long. Of all the DNA, just the CDR3 is kept, 39 bases in frame from base 1. The investigation overall reported the following: The quantity of clinical and demographic metadata differed by source and by participant and was supplied without curation.

TCRbeta CDR3 regions were amplified from genomic DNA using the immunoSEQ Assay, a bias-controlled multiplex PCR. Per the source publication's procedure: The number of nucleated cells in each sample was estimated by amplification of reference gene primers within the assay. To quantify the absolute abundance of each unique TCRbeta CDR3 rearrangement, sequence reads were collapsed and filtered. For each sample, productive Simpson clonality was calculated by taking the square root of Simpson's diversity index across productive rearrangements. TCRdb carries this immuneACCESS record with in-frame sequences only. Its versions omit some clonotypes, under half of them owing to an unresolved V gene in the studies checked, with the rest unexplained. The D gene and trimming were derived from the DNA, and the V and J assignments and clone size from that table. For this sample there are 250,000 to 300,000 clones; nearly 90% appear just once. The ten most abundant clones make up 2.5% to 3.5% of the sample.

Recombination joined TRBV19 with TRBJ1-2; no D gene call is confident. Sample: PBMCs or T cells enriched from blood (not recorded which). The clonotype originates from a woman aged 45-65 years who had been exposed to COVID-19. The sequenced DNA is TGTGCCAGTAGCAAGGCGGGCAATAGGGGCTACACCTTC. It codes for CASSKAGNRGYTF.